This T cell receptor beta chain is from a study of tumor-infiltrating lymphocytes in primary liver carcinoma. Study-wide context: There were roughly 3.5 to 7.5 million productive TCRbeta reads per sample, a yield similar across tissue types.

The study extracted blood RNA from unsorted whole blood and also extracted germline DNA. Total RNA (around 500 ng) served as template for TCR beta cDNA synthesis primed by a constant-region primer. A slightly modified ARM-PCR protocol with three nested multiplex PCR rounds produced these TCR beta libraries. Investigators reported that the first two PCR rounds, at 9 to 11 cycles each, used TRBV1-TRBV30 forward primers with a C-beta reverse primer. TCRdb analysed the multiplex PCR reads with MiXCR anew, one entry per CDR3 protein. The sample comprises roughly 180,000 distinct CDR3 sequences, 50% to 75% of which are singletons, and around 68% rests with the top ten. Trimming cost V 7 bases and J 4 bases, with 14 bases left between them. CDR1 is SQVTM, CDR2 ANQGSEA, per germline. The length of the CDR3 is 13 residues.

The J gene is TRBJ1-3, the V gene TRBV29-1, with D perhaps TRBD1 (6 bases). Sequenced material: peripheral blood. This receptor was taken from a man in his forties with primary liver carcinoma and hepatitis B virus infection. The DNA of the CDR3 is TGCAGCGCAGGAACAGGGCCCGGAAACACCATATATTTT. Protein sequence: CSAGTGPGNTIYF.